This record concerns one T cell receptor (beta chain) sequence. This CDR3 has 14 amino acids. Germline V gene data show CDR1 as SNHLY and CDR2 as FYNNEI. V was shortened by 6 bases and J by 1 base, with 12 bases between the two germline ends. Treatment defined: about 20 received Ad26.COV2.S at low or high dose, single or two shots; 5 received placebo; per-sample allocation not given. Specimens were obtained on day 63 following the first vaccine or placebo injection. This specimen belongs to a study of Ad26.COV2.S vaccination and SARS-CoV-2 variants. The assay was immunoSEQ multiplex PCR, and TCRdb's table has in-frame clones only and misses some. The sample consists of hundreds of thousands of clones, roughly 84% of them appearing once.

The chain combines TRBV2 with TRBJ1-1; D is ambiguous. This receptor was obtained from a person aged 18-65 years who received the Ad26.COV2.S COVID-19 vaccine or a placebo. The specimen comprised peripheral blood, sampled in a trial of Ad26.COV2.S vaccine versus placebo. The CDR3 DNA sequence: TGTGCCAGCAGGCGTGAGATGGAGAACACTGAAGCTTTCTTT. Translation: CASRREMENTEAFF.